A selection of T cell receptor beta chains follows, all from one sample in a study of monozygotic twins with inflammatory bowel disease. TCRdb derives one entry per CDR3 protein from the 5' RACE reads, leaving out DNA. This sample's table has about 380,000 distinct CDR3 sequences. The sequenced sample was blood. The receptors stem from a human donor with ulcerative colitis or Crohn's disease, or a healthy co-twin of an affected twin (not recorded which). CDR3s include the opening cysteine and the closing phenylalanine or tryptophan.

TRBV7-9	TRBJ2-7	16	CASSLAGGGASYEQYF
TRBV20-1	TRBJ2-2	14	CSARGWGNTGELFF
TRBV7-6	TRBJ2-4	16	CASSPIPALAKNIQYF
TRBV7-6	TRBJ2-7	15	CASSQDPRTSYEQYF
TRBV10-3	TRBJ2-5	14	CAIKGAWGGETQYF
TRBV2	TRBJ2-4	14	CASSSGLGVGIQYF
TRBV5-1	TRBJ2-1	15	CASSPLAGVHNEQFF
TRBV7-3	TRBJ2-1	17	CASSLKSYSPLGDEQFF
TRBV7-7	TRBJ2-2	17	CASSSMDSPAYTGELFF
TRBV20-1	TRBJ2-3	16	CSARADLLDGTDTQYF
TRBV24-1	TRBJ2-3	17	CATSARSGGAFTDTQYF
TRBV10-3	TRBJ1-5	16	CAISEQQGVSNQPQHF
TRBV12-3/TRBV12-4	TRBJ1-5	14	CASSPTGANQPQHF
TRBV12-3/TRBV12-4	TRBJ2-3	16	CASSLTGRRYTDTQYF
TRBV6-5	TRBJ2-5	15	CASSYSSGLKETQYF
TRBV6-6	TRBJ2-7	14	CASSYSTPGDEQYF
TRBV11-2	TRBJ2-7	16	CASSLDLTQSTYEQYF
TRBV5-8	TRBJ2-7	15	CASSFARGSVDEQYF
TRBV19	TRBJ2-2	15	CASTTGSATTGELFF
TRBV4-3	TRBJ2-3	19	CASSQVPAWGYEGADTQYF
TRBV18	TRBJ2-6	17	CASSPLTASSGANVLTF
TRBV20-1	TRBJ2-3	15	CSAPRRSGATDTQYF
TRBV24-1	TRBJ2-2	17	CATSDYGQGAGTGELFF
TRBV4-2	TRBJ2-2	17	CASSQEGDWMNTGELFF
TRBV19	TRBJ2-1	14	CASKLDRSYNEQFF
TRBV7-6	TRBJ2-5	12	CASSLGGTAQYF
TRBV25-1	TRBJ1-1	14	CASSGDIFLPEAFF
TRBV11-1	TRBJ2-3	18	CASSLARRGQGNTDTQYF